This T cell receptor (beta chain) was obtained from a study of cytomegalovirus exposure and HLA in healthy donors. This clone was seen only a few times. The PCR employed 60 Vbeta primers together with 13 Jbeta primers. Assay used: immunoSEQ multiplex PCR; TCRdb lists only in-frame clones, some missing. Of more than 95,000 clones listed, approximately 74% were seen once; the top ten hold more than 9%. The sample comprised PBMCs. This clonotype was sampled from a woman between 50 and 59 years old in good health and CMV-seropositive.

This CDR3 reads CASSQQTGGTEAFF. CDR3 nucleotide sequence: TGTGCCAGCAGCCAACAGACAGGAGGAACTGAAGCTTTCTTT. The chain recombines TRBV14 with TRBJ1-1; a weak D match, TRBD1 (6 bases). Germline values: CDR1 SGHDN, CDR2 FVKESK. This CDR3 is 14 amino acids long. Trimming cost V 2 bases and J 5 bases, with 12 bases left between them.